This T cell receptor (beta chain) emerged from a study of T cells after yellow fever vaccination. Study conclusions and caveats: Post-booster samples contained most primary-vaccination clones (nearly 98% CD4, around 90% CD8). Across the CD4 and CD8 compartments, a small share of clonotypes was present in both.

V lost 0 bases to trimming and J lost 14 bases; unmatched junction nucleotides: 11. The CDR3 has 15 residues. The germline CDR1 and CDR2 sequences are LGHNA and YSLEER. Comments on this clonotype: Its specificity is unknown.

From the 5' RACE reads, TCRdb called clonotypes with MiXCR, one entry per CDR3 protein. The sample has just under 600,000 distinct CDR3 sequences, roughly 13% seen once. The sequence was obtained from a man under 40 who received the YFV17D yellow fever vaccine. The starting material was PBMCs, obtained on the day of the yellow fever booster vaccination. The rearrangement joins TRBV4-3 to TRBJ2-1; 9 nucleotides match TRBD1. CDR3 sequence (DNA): TGCGCCAGCAGCCAAGATATAAGGACAGGGGTTGAAGAGTTCTTC. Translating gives CASSQDIRTGVEEFF.